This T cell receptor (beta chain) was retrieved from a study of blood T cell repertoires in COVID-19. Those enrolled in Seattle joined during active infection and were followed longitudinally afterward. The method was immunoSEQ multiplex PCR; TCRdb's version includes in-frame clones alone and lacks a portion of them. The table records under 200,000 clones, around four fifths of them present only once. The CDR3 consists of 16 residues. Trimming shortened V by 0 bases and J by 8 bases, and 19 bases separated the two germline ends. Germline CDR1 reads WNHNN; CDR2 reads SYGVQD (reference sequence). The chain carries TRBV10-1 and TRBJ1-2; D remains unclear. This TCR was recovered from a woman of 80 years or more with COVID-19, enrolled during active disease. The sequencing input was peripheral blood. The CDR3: CASSESGSAPSLGYTF. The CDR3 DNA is TGCGCCAGCAGTGAGTCCGGGTCGGCGCCCTCGTTGGGCTACACCTTC.